The rows below give T cell receptor beta chains drawn from one sample of a study of a mutant IDH1 vaccine in newly diagnosed glioma. Assay used: immunoSEQ multiplex PCR; TCRdb lists only in-frame clones, some missing. The data hold approximately 92,000 clones, with 80% observed a single time. Sequences were derived from PBMCs, sampled from a glioma patient treated with radiotherapy, temozolomide or both. These receptors came from a man aged 40-49 years with glioma. Each CDR3 is given with its conserved first and last residue. Fields, in order: V gene, clone size, J gene, D gene, CDR3 protein, CDR3 DNA. A D gene is named only where the DNA matches it firmly. The size entry is marked missing in some rows and otherwise reads once, few, many or a size class.

v_call: TRBV9; clone_size: .; j_call: TRBJ2-1; d_call: .; cdr3_aa: CASSVARGNEQFF; cdr3_nt: TGTGCCAGCAGCGTAGCCAGGGGCAATGAGCAGTTCTTC
v_call: TRBV5-1; clone_size: .; j_call: TRBJ2-7; d_call: TRBD1; cdr3_aa: CASSPGQGHEQYF; cdr3_nt: TGCGCCAGCAGCCCCGGACAGGGCCACGAGCAGTACTTC
v_call: TRBV14; clone_size: .; j_call: TRBJ1-1; d_call: .; cdr3_aa: CASSQKAPGAGTEAFF; cdr3_nt: TGTGCCAGCAGCCAAAAGGCCCCCGGCGCCGGGACTGAAGCTTTCTTT
v_call: TRBV5-1; clone_size: once; j_call: TRBJ1-2; d_call: .; cdr3_aa: CASSLGDNYGYTF; cdr3_nt: TGCGCCAGCAGCTTGGGGGACAACTATGGCTACACCTTC
v_call: TRBV4-1; clone_size: .; j_call: TRBJ2-3; d_call: TRBD2; cdr3_aa: CASSHLTSGGAGVTDTQYF; cdr3_nt: TGCGCCAGCAGCCACCTAACTAGCGGGGGGGCCGGTGTGACAGATACGCAGTATTTT
v_call: TRBV4-3; clone_size: .; j_call: TRBJ2-1; d_call: TRBD2; cdr3_aa: CASSQDGGGVYNEQFF; cdr3_nt: TGCGCCAGCAGCCAAGATGGGGGGGGAGTCTACAATGAGCAGTTCTTC
v_call: TRBV6-1; clone_size: .; j_call: TRBJ2-1; d_call: .; cdr3_aa: CASSVTLPGHTYNEQFF; cdr3_nt: TGTGCCAGCAGTGTAACCTTACCGGGACACACCTACAATGAGCAGTTCTTC
v_call: TRBV5-4; clone_size: .; j_call: TRBJ2-7; d_call: .; cdr3_aa: CASSLLGRGPHDTYEQYF; cdr3_nt: TGTGCCAGCAGCTTGTTGGGCAGGGGACCTCATGATACCTACGAGCAGTACTTC
v_call: TRBV6-6; clone_size: .; j_call: TRBJ1-1; d_call: .; cdr3_aa: CASRGTGTNTEAFF; cdr3_nt: TGTGCCAGCCGCGGTACAGGGACCAACACTGAAGCTTTCTTT
v_call: TRBV7-2; clone_size: .; j_call: TRBJ1-2; d_call: .; cdr3_aa: CASSFQAGDGYTF; cdr3_nt: TGTGCCAGCAGCTTTCAGGCAGGGGATGGCTACACCTTC
v_call: TRBV19; clone_size: .; j_call: TRBJ1-5; d_call: .; cdr3_aa: CASKFAEGSGNQPQHF; cdr3_nt: TGTGCCAGTAAGTTTGCAGAGGGATCGGGCAATCAGCCCCAGCATTTT
v_call: TRBV7-2; clone_size: .; j_call: TRBJ1-5; d_call: .; cdr3_aa: CASSLVGDGQPQHF; cdr3_nt: TGTGCCAGCAGCTTAGTGGGGGACGGACAGCCCCAGCATTTT
v_call: TRBV11-2; clone_size: .; j_call: TRBJ2-1; d_call: TRBD2; cdr3_aa: CASSLFARGGFGEQFF; cdr3_nt: TGTGCCAGCAGCTTATTTGCCCGGGGGGGCTTCGGTGAGCAGTTCTTC
v_call: TRBV18; clone_size: once; j_call: TRBJ2-5; d_call: .; cdr3_aa: CASSPPEGFQETQYF; cdr3_nt: TGTGCCAGCTCACCACCGGAGGGCTTCCAAGAGACCCAGTACTTC
v_call: TRBV9; clone_size: .; j_call: TRBJ2-5; d_call: .; cdr3_aa: CASSVGGLYQETQYF; cdr3_nt: TGTGCCAGCAGCGTAGGGGGACTGTACCAAGAGACCCAATACTTC
v_call: TRBV5-1; clone_size: .; j_call: TRBJ1-5; d_call: .; cdr3_aa: CASSSGVGNQPQHF; cdr3_nt: TGCGCCAGCAGTTCAGGGGTCGGCAATCAGCCCCAGCATTTT
v_call: TRBV28; clone_size: once; j_call: TRBJ1-3; d_call: .; cdr3_aa: CASSLYQGRGNTIYF; cdr3_nt: TGTGCCAGCAGTTTATACCAGGGGCGGGGAAACACCATATATTTT
v_call: TRBV11-2; clone_size: .; j_call: TRBJ2-5; d_call: TRBD1; cdr3_aa: CASSLDSGQGKETQYF; cdr3_nt: TGTGCCAGCAGCTTAGATTCGGGACAGGGAAAAGAGACCCAGTACTTC
v_call: TRBV7-6; clone_size: .; j_call: TRBJ2-1; d_call: TRBD2; cdr3_aa: CASSVLAGVSDEQFF; cdr3_nt: TGTGCCAGCAGCGTCCTAGCGGGGGTGAGCGATGAGCAGTTCTTC
v_call: TRBV7-8; clone_size: .; j_call: TRBJ1-6; d_call: .; cdr3_aa: CASSLRRNRVTSPLHF; cdr3_nt: TGTGCCAGCAGCTTACGCAGAAACAGGGTGACTTCACCCCTCCACTTT
v_call: TRBV6-5; clone_size: .; j_call: TRBJ1-1; d_call: .; cdr3_aa: CASSYSTPNEAFF; cdr3_nt: TGTGCCAGCAGTTACTCGACACCCAATGAAGCTTTCTTT
v_call: TRBV5-4; clone_size: .; j_call: TRBJ1-1; d_call: .; cdr3_aa: CASSYGVNTEAFF; cdr3_nt: TGTGCCAGCAGCTACGGGGTGAACACTGAAGCTTTCTTT
v_call: TRBV6-6; clone_size: .; j_call: TRBJ1-5; d_call: TRBD1; cdr3_aa: CASSRQGAQPQHF; cdr3_nt: TGTGCCAGCAGTCGACAGGGGGCTCAGCCCCAGCATTTT
v_call: TRBV28; clone_size: .; j_call: TRBJ1-2; d_call: TRBD1; cdr3_aa: CASSTRLGGLYGYTF; cdr3_nt: TGTGCCAGCAGTACCCGACTAGGGGGCCTCTATGGCTACACCTTC
v_call: TRBV9; clone_size: few; j_call: TRBJ2-7; d_call: .; cdr3_aa: CASSVEIGTEQYF; cdr3_nt: TGTGCCAGCAGCGTAGAGATAGGGACAGAGCAGTACTTC
v_call: TRBV23-1; clone_size: once; j_call: TRBJ1-5; d_call: .; cdr3_aa: CASSHLDRGGQPQHF; cdr3_nt: TGCGCCAGCAGTCACCTCGACAGAGGGGGTCAGCCCCAGCATTTT
v_call: TRBV19; clone_size: .; j_call: TRBJ2-1; d_call: .; cdr3_aa: CASSITTEQFF; cdr3_nt: TGTGCCAGTAGTATTACTACGGAGCAGTTCTTC
v_call: TRBV9; clone_size: .; j_call: TRBJ1-3; d_call: .; cdr3_aa: CASSPHTGGAGGNTIYF; cdr3_nt: TGTGCCAGCAGCCCCCACACGGGGGGCGCCGGTGGAAACACCATATATTTT
v_call: TRBV5-1; clone_size: few; j_call: TRBJ2-1; d_call: .; cdr3_aa: CASSPGRQLFSYNEQFF; cdr3_nt: TGCGCCAGCAGCCCGGGCCGACAGCTTTTCTCCTACAATGAGCAGTTCTTC
v_call: TRBV30; clone_size: .; j_call: TRBJ1-2; d_call: TRBD1; cdr3_aa: CAWNGDRGLNYGYTF; cdr3_nt: TGTGCCTGGAATGGGGACAGGGGCCTTAACTATGGCTACACCTTC
v_call: TRBV11-2; clone_size: .; j_call: TRBJ2-7; d_call: .; cdr3_aa: CASSFSQGYEQYF; cdr3_nt: TGTGCCAGCAGCTTCTCGCAGGGCTACGAGCAGTACTTC
v_call: TRBV6-4; clone_size: once; j_call: TRBJ2-3; d_call: .; cdr3_aa: CASSDAADTQYF; cdr3_nt: TGTGCCAGCAGTGACGCAGCAGATACGCAGTATTTT
v_call: TRBV29-1; clone_size: .; j_call: TRBJ2-2; d_call: .; cdr3_aa: CSQPPGPEATGELFF; cdr3_nt: TGCAGCCAGCCTCCGGGCCCCGAAGCCACCGGGGAGCTGTTTTTT
v_call: TRBV6-4; clone_size: .; j_call: TRBJ2-2; d_call: .; cdr3_aa: CASSTNTGELFF; cdr3_nt: TGTGCCAGCAGCACGAACACCGGGGAGCTGTTTTTT
v_call: TRBV5-5; clone_size: .; j_call: TRBJ2-3; d_call: TRBD2; cdr3_aa: CASSLGASGGTDTQYF; cdr3_nt: TGTGCCAGCAGCTTGGGGGCTAGCGGGGGCACAGATACGCAGTATTTT
v_call: TRBV15; clone_size: .; j_call: TRBJ2-2; d_call: .; cdr3_aa: CATSRDRGTGELFF; cdr3_nt: TGTGCCACCAGCAGAGACAGGGGCACCGGGGAGCTGTTTTTT
v_call: TRBV27; clone_size: .; j_call: TRBJ1-6; d_call: TRBD1; cdr3_aa: CASSFVWGQGSYSPLHF; cdr3_nt: TGTGCCAGCAGTTTCGTGTGGGGACAGGGGAGTTATTCACCCCTCCACTTT